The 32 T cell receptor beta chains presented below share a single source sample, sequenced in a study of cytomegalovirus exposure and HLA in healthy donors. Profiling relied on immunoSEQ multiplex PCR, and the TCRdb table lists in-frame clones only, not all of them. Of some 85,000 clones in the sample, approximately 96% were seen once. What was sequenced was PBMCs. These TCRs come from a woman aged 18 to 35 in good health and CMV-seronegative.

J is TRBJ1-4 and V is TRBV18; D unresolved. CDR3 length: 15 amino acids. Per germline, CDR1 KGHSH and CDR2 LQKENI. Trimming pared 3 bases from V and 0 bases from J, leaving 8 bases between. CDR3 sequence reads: CASSPSGATNEKLFF. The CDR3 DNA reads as TGTGCCAGCTCACCGTCGGGTGCAACTAATGAAAAACTGTTTTTT.

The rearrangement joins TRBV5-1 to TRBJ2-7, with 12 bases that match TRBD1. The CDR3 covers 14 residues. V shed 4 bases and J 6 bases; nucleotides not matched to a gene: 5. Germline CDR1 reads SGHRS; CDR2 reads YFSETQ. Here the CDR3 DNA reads TGCGCCAGCAGCAGGGGACAGGGGGCGTTCGAGCAGTACTTC. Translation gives CASSRGQGAFEQYF.

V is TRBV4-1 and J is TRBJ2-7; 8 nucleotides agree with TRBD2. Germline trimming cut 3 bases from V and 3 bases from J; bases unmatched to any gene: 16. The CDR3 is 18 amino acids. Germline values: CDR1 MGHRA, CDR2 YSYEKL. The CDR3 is CASSQIKQVAGGFYEQYF. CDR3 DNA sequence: TGCGCCAGCAGCCAGATAAAACAAGTGGCGGGAGGATTCTACGAGCAGTACTTC.

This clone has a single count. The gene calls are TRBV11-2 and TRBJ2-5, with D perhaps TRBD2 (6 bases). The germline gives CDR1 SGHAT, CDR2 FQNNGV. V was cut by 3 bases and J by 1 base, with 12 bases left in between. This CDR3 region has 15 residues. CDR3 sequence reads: CASSFRAGFQETQYF. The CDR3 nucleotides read TGTGCCAGCAGCTTCCGCGCGGGGTTCCAAGAGACCCAGTACTTC.

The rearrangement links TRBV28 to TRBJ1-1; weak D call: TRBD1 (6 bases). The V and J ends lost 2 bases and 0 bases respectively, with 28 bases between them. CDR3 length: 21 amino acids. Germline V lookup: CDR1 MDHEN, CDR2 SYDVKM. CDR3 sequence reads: CASSLVPGGRDNSFMNTEAFF. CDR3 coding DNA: TGTGCCAGCAGTTTAGTGCCCGGGGGGAGGGACAATTCGTTCATGAACACTGAAGCTTTCTTT.

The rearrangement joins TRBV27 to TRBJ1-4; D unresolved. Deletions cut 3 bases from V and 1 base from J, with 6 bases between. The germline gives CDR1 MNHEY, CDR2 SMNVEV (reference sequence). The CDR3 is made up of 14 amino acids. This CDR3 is CASSLLRTNEKLFF. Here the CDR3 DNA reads TGTGCCAGCAGTTTGCTGCGAACTAATGAAAAACTGTTTTTT.

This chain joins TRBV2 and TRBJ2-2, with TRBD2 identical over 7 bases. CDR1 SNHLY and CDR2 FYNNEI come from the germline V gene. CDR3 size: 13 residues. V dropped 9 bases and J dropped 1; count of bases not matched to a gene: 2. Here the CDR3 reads CASTSENTGELFF. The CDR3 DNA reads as TGTGCCAGTACTAGCGAGAACACCGGGGAGCTGTTTTTT.

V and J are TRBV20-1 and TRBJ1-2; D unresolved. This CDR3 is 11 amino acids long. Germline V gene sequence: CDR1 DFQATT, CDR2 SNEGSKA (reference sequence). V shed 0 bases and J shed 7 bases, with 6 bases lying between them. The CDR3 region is CSARDLSGYTF. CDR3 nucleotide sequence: TGCAGTGCTAGAGATCTCTCTGGCTACACCTTC.

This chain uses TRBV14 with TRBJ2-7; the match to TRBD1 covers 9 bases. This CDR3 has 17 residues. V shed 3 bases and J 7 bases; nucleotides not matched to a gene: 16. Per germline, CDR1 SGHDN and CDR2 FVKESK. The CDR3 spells CASSQIGPGQGIYEQYF. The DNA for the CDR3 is TGTGCCAGCAGCCAGATAGGACCAGGACAGGGGATCTATGAGCAGTACTTC.

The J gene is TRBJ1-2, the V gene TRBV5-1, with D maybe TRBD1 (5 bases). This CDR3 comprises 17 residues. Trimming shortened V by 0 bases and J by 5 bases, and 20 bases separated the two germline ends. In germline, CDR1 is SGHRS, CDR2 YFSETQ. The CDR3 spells CASSLAPSQGVGYGYTF. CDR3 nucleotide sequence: TGCGCCAGCAGCTTGGCCCCCTCCCAGGGTGTGGGGTATGGCTACACCTTC.

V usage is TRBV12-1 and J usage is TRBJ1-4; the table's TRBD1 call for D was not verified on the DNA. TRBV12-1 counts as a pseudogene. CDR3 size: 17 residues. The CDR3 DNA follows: TGTGCCAGCAGCGCACGCTACAGGGAACGGGCTAATGAAAAACTGTTTTTT. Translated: CASSARYRERANEKLFF.

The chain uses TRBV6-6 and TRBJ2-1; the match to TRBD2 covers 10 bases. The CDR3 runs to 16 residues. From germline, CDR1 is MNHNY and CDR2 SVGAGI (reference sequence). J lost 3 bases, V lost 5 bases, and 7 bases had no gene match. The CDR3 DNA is TGTGCCAGCAGTAAGACACTAGCGGGATACTACAATGAGCAGTTCTTC. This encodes CASSKTLAGYYNEQFF.

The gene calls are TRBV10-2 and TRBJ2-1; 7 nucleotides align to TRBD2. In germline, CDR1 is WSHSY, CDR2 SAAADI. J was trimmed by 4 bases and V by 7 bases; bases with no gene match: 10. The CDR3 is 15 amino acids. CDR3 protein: CASTSLADPYNEQFF. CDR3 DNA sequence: TGCGCCAGCACCTCCCTAGCGGACCCTTACAATGAGCAGTTCTTC.

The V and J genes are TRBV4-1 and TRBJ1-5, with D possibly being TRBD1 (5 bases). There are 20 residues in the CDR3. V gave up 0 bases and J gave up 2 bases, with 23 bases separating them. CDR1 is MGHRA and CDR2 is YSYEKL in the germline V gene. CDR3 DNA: TGCGCCAGCAGCCAAGATGACCCGGGGGTCAGGGTAGTGGGCAATCAGCCCCAGCATTTT. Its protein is CASSQDDPGVRVVGNQPQHF.

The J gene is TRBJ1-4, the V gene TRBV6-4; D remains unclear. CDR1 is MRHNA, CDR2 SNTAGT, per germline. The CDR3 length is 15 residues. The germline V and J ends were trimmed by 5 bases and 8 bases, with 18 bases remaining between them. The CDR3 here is CASSPMSGGGEKLFF. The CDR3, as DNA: TGTGCCAGCAGTCCCATGTCTGGTGGCGGCGAAAAACTGTTTTTT.

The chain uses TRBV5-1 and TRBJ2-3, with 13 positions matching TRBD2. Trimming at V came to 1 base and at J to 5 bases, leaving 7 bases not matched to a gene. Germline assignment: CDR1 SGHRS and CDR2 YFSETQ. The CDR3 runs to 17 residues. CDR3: CASSLPRTSGSGDTQYF. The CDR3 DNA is TGCGCCAGCAGCTTGCCCCGGACTAGCGGGAGTGGAGATACGCAGTATTTT.

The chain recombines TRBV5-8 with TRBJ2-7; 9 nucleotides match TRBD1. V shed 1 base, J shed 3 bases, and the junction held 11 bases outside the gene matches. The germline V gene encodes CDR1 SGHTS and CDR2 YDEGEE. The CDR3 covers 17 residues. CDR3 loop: CASSLSLGDRVIYEQYF. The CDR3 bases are TGTGCCAGCAGCTTGTCCTTGGGGGACAGGGTTATCTACGAGCAGTACTTC. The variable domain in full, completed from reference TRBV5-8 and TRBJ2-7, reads EAGVTQSPTHLIKTRGQQATLRCSPISGHTSVYWYQQALGLGLQFLLWYDEGEERNRGNFPPRFSGRQFPNYSSELNVNALELEDSALYLCASSLSLGDRVIYEQYFGPGTRLTVT.

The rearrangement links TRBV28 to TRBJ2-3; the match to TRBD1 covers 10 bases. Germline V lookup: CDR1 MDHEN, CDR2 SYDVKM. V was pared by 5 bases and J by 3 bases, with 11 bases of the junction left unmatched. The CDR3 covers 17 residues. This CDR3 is CASSTGTGEERTDTQYF. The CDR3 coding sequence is TGTGCCAGCAGTACCGGGACAGGGGAGGAAAGGACAGATACGCAGTATTTT.

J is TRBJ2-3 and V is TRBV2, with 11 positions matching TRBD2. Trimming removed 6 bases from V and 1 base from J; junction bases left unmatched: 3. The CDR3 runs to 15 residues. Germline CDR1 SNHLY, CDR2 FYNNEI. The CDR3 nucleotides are TGTGCCAGCAGCCCGGGACTAGCGGGCACAGATACGCAGTATTTT. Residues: CASSPGLAGTDTQYF.

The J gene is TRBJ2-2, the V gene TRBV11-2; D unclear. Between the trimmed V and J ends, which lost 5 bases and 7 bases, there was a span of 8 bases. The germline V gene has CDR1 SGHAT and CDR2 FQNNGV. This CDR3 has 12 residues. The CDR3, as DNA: TGTGCCAGCAGCCCTTATTTCGGGGAGCTGTTTTTT. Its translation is CASSPYFGELFF.

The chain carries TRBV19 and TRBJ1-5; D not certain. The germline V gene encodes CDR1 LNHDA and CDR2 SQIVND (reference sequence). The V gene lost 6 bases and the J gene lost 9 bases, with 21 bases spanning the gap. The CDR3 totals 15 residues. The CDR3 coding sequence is TGTGCCAGTAGGAAGGACTCTCCAGGCGCCGGGCCCCAGCATTTT. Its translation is CASRKDSPGAGPQHF.

CDR3 bases: TGCGCCAGCAGCTTGGAGGGAGTAACCTACGAGCAGTACTTC. Its translation: CASSLEGVTYEQYF. The gene calls are TRBV5-1 and TRBJ2-7, with a weak D call TRBD2 (5 bases). This CDR3 is built from 14 residues. The germline V and J ends were trimmed by 0 bases and 2 bases, with 9 bases remaining between them. Per germline, CDR1 SGHRS and CDR2 YFSETQ.

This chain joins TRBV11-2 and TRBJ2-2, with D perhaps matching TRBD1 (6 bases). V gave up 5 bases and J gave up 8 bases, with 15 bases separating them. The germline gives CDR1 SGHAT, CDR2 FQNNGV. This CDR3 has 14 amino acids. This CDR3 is CASSQGSRIGELFF. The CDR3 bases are TGTGCCAGCAGCCAGGGGTCGCGTATTGGGGAGCTGTTTTTT.

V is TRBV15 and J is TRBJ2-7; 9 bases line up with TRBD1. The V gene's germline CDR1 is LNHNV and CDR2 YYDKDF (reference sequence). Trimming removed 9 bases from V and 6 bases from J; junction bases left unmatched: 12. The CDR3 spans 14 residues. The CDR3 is CATQPGTGLSEQYF. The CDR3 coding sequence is TGTGCCACACAGCCCGGGACAGGGTTGTCCGAGCAGTACTTC.

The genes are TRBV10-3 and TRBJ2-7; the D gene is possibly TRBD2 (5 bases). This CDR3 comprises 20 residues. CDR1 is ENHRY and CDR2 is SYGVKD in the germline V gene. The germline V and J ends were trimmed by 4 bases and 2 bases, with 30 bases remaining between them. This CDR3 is CAISAFSDRFFEGFTYEQYF. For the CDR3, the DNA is TGTGCCATCAGTGCTTTCAGTGATCGATTTTTTGAGGGTTTCACCTACGAGCAGTACTTC.

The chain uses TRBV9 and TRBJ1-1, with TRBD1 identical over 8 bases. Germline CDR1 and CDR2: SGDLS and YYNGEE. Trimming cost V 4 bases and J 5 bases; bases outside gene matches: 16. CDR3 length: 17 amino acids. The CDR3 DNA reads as TGTGCCAGCAGCATAGGGACAGGATATACAGCGGCGACTGAAGCTTTCTTT. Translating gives CASSIGTGYTAATEAFF.

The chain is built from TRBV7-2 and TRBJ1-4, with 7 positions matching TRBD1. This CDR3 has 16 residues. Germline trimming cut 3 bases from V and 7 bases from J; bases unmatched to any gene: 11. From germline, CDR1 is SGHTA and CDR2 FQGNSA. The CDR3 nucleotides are TGTGCCAGCAGCTTTGCCGGGACAGAACGAGGTGAAAAACTGTTTTTT. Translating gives CASSFAGTERGEKLFF.

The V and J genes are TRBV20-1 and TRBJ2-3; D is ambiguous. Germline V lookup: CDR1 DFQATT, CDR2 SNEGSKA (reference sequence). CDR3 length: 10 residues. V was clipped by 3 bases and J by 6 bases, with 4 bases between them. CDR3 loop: CSASRDTQYF. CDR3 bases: TGCAGTGCTAGCCGGGATACGCAGTATTTT.

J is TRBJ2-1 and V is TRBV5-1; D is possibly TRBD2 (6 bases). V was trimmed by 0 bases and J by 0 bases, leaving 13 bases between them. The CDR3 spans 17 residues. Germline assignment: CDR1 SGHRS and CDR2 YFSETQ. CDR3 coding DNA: TGCGCCAGCAGCTTGGCCGCTGGCGGGGCCTCCTACAATGAGCAGTTCTTC. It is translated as CASSLAAGGASYNEQFF.

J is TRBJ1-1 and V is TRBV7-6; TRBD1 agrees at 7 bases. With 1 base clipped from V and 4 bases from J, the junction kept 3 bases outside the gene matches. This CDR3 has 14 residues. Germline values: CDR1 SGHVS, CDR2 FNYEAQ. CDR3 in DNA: TGTGCCAGCAGCTTAGGGACAGGCCCCACTGAAGCTTTCTTT. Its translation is CASSLGTGPTEAFF.

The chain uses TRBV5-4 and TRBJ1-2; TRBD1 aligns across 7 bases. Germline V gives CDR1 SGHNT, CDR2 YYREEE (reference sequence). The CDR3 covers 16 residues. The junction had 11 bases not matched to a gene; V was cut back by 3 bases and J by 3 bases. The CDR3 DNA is TGTGCCAGCAGCTCGCCTTCAGAGGGGGCCGACTATGGCTACACCTTC. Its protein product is CASSSPSEGADYGYTF. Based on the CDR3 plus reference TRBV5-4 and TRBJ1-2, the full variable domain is ETGVTQSPTHLIKTRGQQVTLRCSSQSGHNTVSWYQQALGQGPQFIFQYYREEENGRGNFPPRFSGLQFPNYSSELNVNALELDDSALYLCASSSPSEGADYGYTFGSGTRLTVV.

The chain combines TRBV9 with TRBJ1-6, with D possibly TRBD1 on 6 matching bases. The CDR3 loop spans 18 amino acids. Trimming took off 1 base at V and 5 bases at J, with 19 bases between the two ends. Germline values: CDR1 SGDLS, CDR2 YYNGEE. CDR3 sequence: CASSVSALGRGDNSPLHF. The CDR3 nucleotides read TGTGCCAGCAGCGTATCGGCGCTCGGCAGGGGCGATAATTCACCCCTCCACTTT.